This T cell receptor beta chain came from a study of cytomegalovirus exposure and HLA in healthy donors. The study ran its PCR with 60 Vbeta and 13 Jbeta primers. TCRdb keeps only in-frame clones here, not all; method: immunoSEQ multiplex PCR. Of 150,000 to 200,000 clones in the sample, almost 80% were seen once. Of note for this clone: Its target is unknown.

General study findings and limits: A later analysis revealed that TCR association rates differed between HLA loci, peaking at DRB1 and bottoming out at HLA-C.

The donors, nominally healthy at sampling, likely had unrecorded immune exposures. Sequencing was done on a sample of PBMCs. The receptor comes from a male donor in good health and CMV-seronegative.

The chain's CDR3 is CASSQDSYTGELFF. The CDR3 DNA reads as TGTGCCAGCAGCCAAGACAGCTACACCGGGGAGCTGTTTTTT. The chain is built from TRBV7-9 and TRBJ2-2; D might be TRBD1 (5 bases). The CDR3 is made up of 14 amino acids. Germline V gene sequence: CDR1 SEHNR, CDR2 FQNEAQ (reference sequence). Trimming took 5 bases from V and 3 from J, leaving 10 bases between them.